A single sample gave rise to the 21 T cell receptor beta chains below, sequenced in a study of blood T cell repertoires in COVID-19. The data were produced by immunoSEQ multiplex PCR, yet TCRdb's version contains in-frame clones alone and is incomplete. Of about 300,000 clones in the sample, 85% to 90% were seen once. Sequencing used peripheral blood. These TCRs come from a woman aged 25 to 39 with COVID-19, enrolled during active disease.

V gene TRBV7-6 combines with J gene TRBJ2-5; maybe TRBD1 (6 bases). From germline, CDR1 is SGHVS and CDR2 FNYEAQ. V dropped 5 bases and J dropped 0 bases, with 13 bases sitting between them. The length of the CDR3 is 15 residues. CDR3 sequence: CASSPRTAYQETQYF. The CDR3 DNA follows: TGTGCCAGCAGCCCGAGGACAGCCTACCAAGAGACCCAGTACTTC.

The chain recombines TRBV5-6 with TRBJ1-1, with no clear D. The CDR3 length is 14 residues. Germline CDR1 is SGHDT and CDR2 is YYEEEE. The V and J ends lost 2 bases and 0 bases respectively, with 8 bases between them. CDR3 DNA sequence: TGTGCCAGCAGCTTTGGCAAGTTGAACACTGAAGCTTTCTTT. Its translation is CASSFGKLNTEAFF.

V gene TRBV24-1 combines with J gene TRBJ1-5, with 7 bases that match TRBD1. J was trimmed by 0 bases and V by 10 bases; bases with no gene match: 5. Looked up from germline, CDR1 is KGHDR and CDR2 is SFDVKD. The CDR3 consists of 14 residues. The CDR3 sequence is CATGTAYSNQPQHF. CDR3 coding DNA: TGTGCCACTGGGACAGCATATAGCAATCAGCCCCAGCATTTT.

The J gene is TRBJ2-7, the V gene TRBV18; 8 bases align to TRBD1. The CDR3 consists of 14 residues. The junction had 4 bases not matched to a gene; V was cut back by 4 bases and J by 2 bases. Germline V CDR1 and CDR2: KGHSH, LQKENI. Written as DNA, the CDR3 is TGTGCCAGCTCACGGGGACAGGAAACCTACGAGCAGTACGTC. Protein sequence: CASSRGQETYEQYV.

A remark on this clone: Distinct nucleotide sequences in the sample also encode this CDR3. The DNA of the CDR3 is TGTGCCAGCAGCTTGGGAGCTAACACTGAAGCTTTCTTT. Translating it yields CASSLGANTEAFF. The genes are TRBV7-6 and TRBJ1-1; D gene uncertain. The V and J ends lost 3 bases and 2 bases respectively, with 7 bases between them. CDR1 is SGHVS and CDR2 is FNYEAQ in the germline V gene. The CDR3 spans 13 residues.

V usage is TRBV3-1 (or the pseudogene TRBV3-2) and J usage is TRBJ2-5; D remains unclear. Trimming removed 4 bases at V and 2 bases at J, with 2 bases between. CDR3 length equals 11 residues. CDR1 is LGHDT, CDR2 YNNKEL, per germline (reference sequence). CDR3 sequence reads: CASSLQETQYF. For the CDR3, the DNA is TGTGCCAGCAGCCTACAAGAGACCCAGTACTTC.

V and J are TRBV6-5 and TRBJ1-5, with TRBD1 matching over 9 bases. This CDR3 has 15 residues. J gave up 2 bases and V 7 bases, and 6 bases lay outside the gene matches. From germline, CDR1 is MNHEY and CDR2 SVGAGI. The CDR3, as DNA: TGTGCCAGCAAACCGCGGACAGGGGGCAATCAGCCCCAGCATTTT. This sequence encodes CASKPRTGGNQPQHF.

The chain couples TRBV7-2 to TRBJ1-2; D call uncertain. The CDR3 has 14 residues. The V end was cut by 4 bases, the J end by 8 bases, with 17 bases between. Germline CDR1 and CDR2: SGHTA and FQGNSA. The CDR3 bases are TGTGCCAGCAGCTCAATGGACGGGAAGTTGGGCTACACCTTC. Protein product: CASSSMDGKLGYTF.

J is TRBJ1-5 and V is TRBV29-1; maybe TRBD1 (6 bases). Germline-derived CDR1 and CDR2 are SQVTM and ANQGSEA. The CDR3 has 12 residues. V was trimmed by 6 bases and J by 5 bases, leaving 11 bases between them. The CDR3 sequence: CSVGARDQPQHF. The CDR3 DNA reads TGCAGCGTGGGGGCCAGGGATCAGCCCCAGCATTTT.

The chain uses TRBV4-1 and TRBJ1-1; possible D gene TRBD1, 6 bases. The CDR3 is 15 residues long. Germline V gives CDR1 MGHRA, CDR2 YSYEKL. The V gene lost 9 bases and the J gene lost 1 base, with 18 bases spanning the gap. The CDR3 sequence: CASKSGTSRNTEAFF. CDR3 sequence (DNA): TGCGCCAGTAAATCCGGGACATCGAGGAACACTGAAGCTTTCTTT.

This sequence joins TRBV15 and TRBJ1-1; D possibly corresponds to TRBD1 (5 bases). CDR1 is LNHNV and CDR2 is YYDKDF in the germline V gene (reference sequence). The germline V and J ends were trimmed by 2 bases and 11 bases, with 24 bases remaining between them. This CDR3 region has 16 residues. The CDR3 DNA follows: TGTGCCACCAGCAGAACGTACAGCCGGCGGGGGGTAGGGGCTTTCTTT. Protein: CATSRTYSRRGVGAFF.

This chain uses TRBV7-2 with TRBJ1-1; TRBD1 agrees at 8 bases. This CDR3 comprises 15 residues. V shed 5 bases and J 0 bases; nucleotides not matched to a gene: 5. From germline, CDR1 is SGHTA and CDR2 FQGNSA. The CDR3 reads CASSTRTGMNTEAFF. DNA for the CDR3: TGTGCCAGCAGCACCCGGACAGGGATGAACACTGAAGCTTTCTTT.

This chain joins TRBV19 and TRBJ1-2; 12 bases match TRBD1. Germline V gene sequence: CDR1 LNHDA, CDR2 SQIVND (reference sequence). The CDR3 runs 14 residues. V lost 8 bases to trimming and J lost 2 bases; unmatched junction nucleotides: 3. CDR3 protein: CASWDRGLNYGYTF. The DNA for the CDR3 is TGTGCCAGTTGGGACAGGGGGCTAAACTATGGCTACACCTTC.

As to this clone: Different DNA sequences within this sample yield the same CDR3. The rearrangement uses TRBV12-3 or TRBV12-4 and TRBJ1-2, with D possibly matching TRBD1 (6 bases). This CDR3 is built from 13 residues. V was pared by 5 bases and J by 2 bases, with 9 bases between. The CDR3 sequence: CASSLTGNYGYTF. CDR3 coding DNA: TGTGCCAGCAGTCTAACAGGGAACTATGGCTACACCTTC.

The rearrangement uses TRBV4-1 and TRBJ2-3, with 11 bases identical to TRBD2. The V gene end was trimmed by 2 bases and the J gene end by 0 bases; junction bases not matched to a gene: 13. The CDR3 consists of 20 residues. The germline CDR1 and CDR2 sequences are MGHRA and YSYEKL. CDR3 coding DNA: TGCGCCAGCAGCCAAACTCGAGGGCTAGCGGGGGGCACTAGCACAGATACGCAGTATTTT. This translates into CASSQTRGLAGGTSTDTQYF.

The chain joins TRBV5-1 to TRBJ1-1, with D perhaps matching TRBD1 (6 bases). Germline CDR1 SGHRS, CDR2 YFSETQ. This CDR3 is built from 14 residues. The V end was cut by 7 bases, the J end by 1 base, with 14 bases between. CDR3 sequence reads: CASSDPRGNTEAFF. CDR3 bases: TGCGCCAGCTCCGATCCCAGGGGGAACACTGAAGCTTTCTTT.

The V gene is TRBV21-1, the J gene TRBJ1-2; the tabulated D call, TRBD1, remains unverified against the DNA. TRBV21-1 is a pseudogene locus. This CDR3 comprises 12 residues. The CDR3 DNA reads TGTGCCAGCTGGAGGGGGCATTATGGCTACACCTTC. It encodes CASWRGHYGYTF.

This clone was picked up a small number of times. This rearrangement joins TRBV6-4 to TRBJ2-1; the match to TRBD2 covers 12 bases. The CDR3 loop spans 15 amino acids. Trimming at V came to 0 bases and at J to 10 bases, leaving 4 bases not matched to a gene. From germline, CDR1 is MRHNA and CDR2 SNTAGT. CDR3 protein: CASSDSASGGDEQFF. CDR3 nucleotide sequence: TGTGCCAGCAGTGACTCGGCTAGCGGGGGGGACGAGCAGTTCTTC.

This sequence joins TRBV6-5 and TRBJ2-7; D is possibly TRBD1 (5 bases). Germline CDR1 is MNHEY and CDR2 is SVGAGI. Trimming cost V 6 bases and J 4 bases, with 13 bases left between them. The CDR3 runs 13 residues. The CDR3 here is CASSPRQLYEQYV. The CDR3 coding sequence is TGTGCCAGCAGCCCGCGACAGCTTTACGAGCAGTACGTC.

The J gene is TRBJ2-2, the V gene TRBV29-1, with D tentatively TRBD1 (6 bases). CDR3 size: 14 residues. Germline V gene data show CDR1 as SQVTM and CDR2 as ANQGSEA. V was trimmed by 5 bases and J by 3 bases, leaving 13 bases between them. CDR3: CSVQGQIDTGELFF. In DNA form, the CDR3 reads TGCAGCGTTCAGGGGCAAATTGACACCGGGGAGCTGTTTTTT.

CDR3 sequence (DNA): TGTGCCAGTAGTCTTCGCGGGACCTGGGAAGGGAATCAGCCCCAGCATTTT. Its protein product is CASSLRGTWEGNQPQHF. This chain uses TRBV19 with TRBJ1-5, with D possibly matching TRBD1 (5 bases). Germline CDR1 reads LNHDA; CDR2 reads SQIVND (reference sequence). Trimming took 5 bases from V and 4 from J, leaving 21 bases between them. The CDR3 is 17 residues long.